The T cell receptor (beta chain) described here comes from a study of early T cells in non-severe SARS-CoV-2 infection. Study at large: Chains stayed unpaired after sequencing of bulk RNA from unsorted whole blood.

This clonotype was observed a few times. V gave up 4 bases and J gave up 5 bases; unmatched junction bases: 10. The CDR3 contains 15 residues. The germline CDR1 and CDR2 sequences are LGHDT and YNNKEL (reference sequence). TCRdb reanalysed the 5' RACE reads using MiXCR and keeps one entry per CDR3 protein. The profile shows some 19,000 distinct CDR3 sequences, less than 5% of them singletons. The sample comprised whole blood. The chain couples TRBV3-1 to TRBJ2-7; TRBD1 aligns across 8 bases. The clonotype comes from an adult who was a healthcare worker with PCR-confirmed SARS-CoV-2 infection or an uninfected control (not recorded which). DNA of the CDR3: TGTGCCAGCAGCCCTACCGGACAGGGTTTGAACGAGCAGTACTTC. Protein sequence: CASSPTGQGLNEQYF.